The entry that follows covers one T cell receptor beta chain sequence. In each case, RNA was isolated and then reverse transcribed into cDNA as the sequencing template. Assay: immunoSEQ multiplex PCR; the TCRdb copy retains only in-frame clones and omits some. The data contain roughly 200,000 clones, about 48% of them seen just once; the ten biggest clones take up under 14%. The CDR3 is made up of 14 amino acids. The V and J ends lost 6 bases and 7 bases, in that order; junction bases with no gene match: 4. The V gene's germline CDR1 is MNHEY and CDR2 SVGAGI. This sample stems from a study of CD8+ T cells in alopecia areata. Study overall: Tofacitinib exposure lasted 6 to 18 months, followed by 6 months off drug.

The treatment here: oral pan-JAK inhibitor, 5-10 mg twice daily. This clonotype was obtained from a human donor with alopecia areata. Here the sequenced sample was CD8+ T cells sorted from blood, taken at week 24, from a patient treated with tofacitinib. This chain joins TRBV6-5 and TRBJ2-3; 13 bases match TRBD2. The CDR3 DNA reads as TGTGCCAGCAGCCCCGGGACTAGCGGGAATACGCAGTATTTT. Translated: CASSPGTSGNTQYF.